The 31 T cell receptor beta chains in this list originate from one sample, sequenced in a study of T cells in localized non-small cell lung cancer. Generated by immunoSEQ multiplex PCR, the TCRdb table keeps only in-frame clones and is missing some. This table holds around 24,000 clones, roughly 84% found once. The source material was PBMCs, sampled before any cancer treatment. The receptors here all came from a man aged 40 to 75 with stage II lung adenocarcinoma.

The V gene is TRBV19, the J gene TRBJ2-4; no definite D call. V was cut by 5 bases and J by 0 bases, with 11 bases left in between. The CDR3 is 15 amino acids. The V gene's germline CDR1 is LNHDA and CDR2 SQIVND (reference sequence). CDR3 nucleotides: TGTGCCAGTAGTCCCCAACTTTTAGCCAAAAACATTCAGTACTTC. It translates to CASSPQLLAKNIQYF.

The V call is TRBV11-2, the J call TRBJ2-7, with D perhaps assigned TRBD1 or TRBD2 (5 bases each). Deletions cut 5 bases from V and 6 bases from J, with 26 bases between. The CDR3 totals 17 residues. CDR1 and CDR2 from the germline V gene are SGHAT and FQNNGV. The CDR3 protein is CASSPLYRGQRESEQYF. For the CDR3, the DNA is TGTGCCAGCAGCCCGCTCTACCGGGGCCAAAGGGAGAGCGAGCAGTACTTC.

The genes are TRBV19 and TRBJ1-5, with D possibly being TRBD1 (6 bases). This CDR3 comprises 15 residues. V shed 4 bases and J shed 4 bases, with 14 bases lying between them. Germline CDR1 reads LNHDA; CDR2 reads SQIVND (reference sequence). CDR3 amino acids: CASSTKGGGNQPQHF. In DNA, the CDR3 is TGTGCCAGTAGTACGAAAGGAGGGGGGAATCAGCCCCAGCATTTT.

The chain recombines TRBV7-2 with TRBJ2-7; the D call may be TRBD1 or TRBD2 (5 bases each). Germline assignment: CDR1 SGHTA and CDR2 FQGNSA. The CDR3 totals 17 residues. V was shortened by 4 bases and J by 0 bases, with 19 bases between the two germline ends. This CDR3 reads CASSSGAGNQLSYEQYF. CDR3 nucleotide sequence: TGTGCCAGCAGCTCCGGGGCCGGGAACCAACTCTCCTACGAGCAGTACTTC.

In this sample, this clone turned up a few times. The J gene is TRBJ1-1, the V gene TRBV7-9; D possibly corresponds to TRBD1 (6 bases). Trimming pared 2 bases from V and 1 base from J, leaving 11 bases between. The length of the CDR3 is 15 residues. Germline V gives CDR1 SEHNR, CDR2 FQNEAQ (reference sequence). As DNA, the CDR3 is TGTGCCAGCAGCTTATACCGAGGGGGGAACACTGAAGCTTTCTTT. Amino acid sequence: CASSLYRGGNTEAFF.

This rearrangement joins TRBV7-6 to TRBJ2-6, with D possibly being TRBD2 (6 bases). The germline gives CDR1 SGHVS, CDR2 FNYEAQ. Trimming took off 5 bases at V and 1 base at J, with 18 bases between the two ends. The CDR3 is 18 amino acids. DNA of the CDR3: TGTGCCAGCAGCCCGAACCCCAGACGGGAGTCTGGGGCCAACGTCCTGACTTTC. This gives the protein CASSPNPRRESGANVLTF.

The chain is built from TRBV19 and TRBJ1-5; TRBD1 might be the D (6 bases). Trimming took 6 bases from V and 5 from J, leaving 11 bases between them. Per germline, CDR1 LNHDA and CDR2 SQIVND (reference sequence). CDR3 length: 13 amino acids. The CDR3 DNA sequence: TGTGCCAGTAGAACCCGGGGGCATCAGCCCCAGCATTTT. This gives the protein CASRTRGHQPQHF.

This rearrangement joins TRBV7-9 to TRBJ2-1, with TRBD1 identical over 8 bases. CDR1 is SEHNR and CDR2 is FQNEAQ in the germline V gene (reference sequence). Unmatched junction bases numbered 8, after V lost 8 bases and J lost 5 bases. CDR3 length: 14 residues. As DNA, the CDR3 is TGTGCCAGCCTCAGCCAGGGGGCCCACAATGAGCAGTTCTTC. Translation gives CASLSQGAHNEQFF.

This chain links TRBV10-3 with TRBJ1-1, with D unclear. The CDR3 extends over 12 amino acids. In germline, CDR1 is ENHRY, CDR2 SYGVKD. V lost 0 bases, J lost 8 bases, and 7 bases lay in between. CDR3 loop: CAISESEREAFF. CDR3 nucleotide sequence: TGTGCCATCAGTGAGTCGGAGAGGGAAGCTTTCTTT.

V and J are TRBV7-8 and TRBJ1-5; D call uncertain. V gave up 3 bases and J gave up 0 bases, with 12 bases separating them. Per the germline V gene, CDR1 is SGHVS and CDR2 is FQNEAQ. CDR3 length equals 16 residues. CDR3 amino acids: CASSFEVGYSNQPQHF. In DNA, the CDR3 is TGTGCCAGCAGCTTTGAGGTGGGGTATAGCAATCAGCCCCAGCATTTT.

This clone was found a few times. Here the CDR3 DNA reads TGTGCCAGCTCGCCGGGAGGGACAGGGGTCGGGACTGAAGCTTTCTTT. It specifies CASSPGGTGVGTEAFF. The gene calls are TRBV18 and TRBJ1-1; TRBD1 agrees at 10 bases. In germline, CDR1 is KGHSH, CDR2 LQKENI. V was clipped by 6 bases and J by 5 bases; unmatched bases: 12. The CDR3 extends over 16 amino acids.

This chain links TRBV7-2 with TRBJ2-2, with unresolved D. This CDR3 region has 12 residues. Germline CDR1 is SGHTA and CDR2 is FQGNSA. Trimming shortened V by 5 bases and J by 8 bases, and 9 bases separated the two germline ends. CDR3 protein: CASSPPLGELFF. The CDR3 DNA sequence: TGTGCCAGCAGCCCCCCCTTGGGGGAGCTGTTTTTT.

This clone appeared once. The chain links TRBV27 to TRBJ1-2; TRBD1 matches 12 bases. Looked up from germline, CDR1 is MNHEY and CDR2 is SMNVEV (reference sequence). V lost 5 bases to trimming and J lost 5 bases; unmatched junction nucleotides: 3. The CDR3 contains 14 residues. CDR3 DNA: TGTGCCAGCAGTGGGACAGGGGGCGGATATGGCTACACCTTC. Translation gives CASSGTGGGYGYTF.

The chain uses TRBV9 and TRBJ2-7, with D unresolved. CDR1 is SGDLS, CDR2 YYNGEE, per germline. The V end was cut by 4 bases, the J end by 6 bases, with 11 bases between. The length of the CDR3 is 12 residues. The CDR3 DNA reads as TGTGCCAGCAGCCCCGAGAGAGGCGAGCAGTACTTC. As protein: CASSPERGEQYF.

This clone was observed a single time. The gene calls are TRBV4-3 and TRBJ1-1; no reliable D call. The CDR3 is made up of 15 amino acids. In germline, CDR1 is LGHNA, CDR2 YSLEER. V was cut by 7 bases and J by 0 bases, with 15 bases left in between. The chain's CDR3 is CASKGADLMNTEAFF. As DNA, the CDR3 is TGCGCCAGCAAGGGTGCAGATCTGATGAACACTGAAGCTTTCTTT.

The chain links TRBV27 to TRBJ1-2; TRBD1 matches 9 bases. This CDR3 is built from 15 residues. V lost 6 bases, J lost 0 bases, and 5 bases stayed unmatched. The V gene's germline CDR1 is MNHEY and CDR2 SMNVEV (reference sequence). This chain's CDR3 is CASRMGTGPNYGYTF. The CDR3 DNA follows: TGTGCCAGCAGGATGGGGACAGGGCCTAACTATGGCTACACCTTC.

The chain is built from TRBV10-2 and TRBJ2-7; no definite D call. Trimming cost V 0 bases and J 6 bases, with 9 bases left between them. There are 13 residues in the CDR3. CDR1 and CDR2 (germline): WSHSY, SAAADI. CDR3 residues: CASSESKASEQYF. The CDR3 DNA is TGCGCCAGCAGTGAGTCGAAAGCGAGCGAGCAGTACTTC.

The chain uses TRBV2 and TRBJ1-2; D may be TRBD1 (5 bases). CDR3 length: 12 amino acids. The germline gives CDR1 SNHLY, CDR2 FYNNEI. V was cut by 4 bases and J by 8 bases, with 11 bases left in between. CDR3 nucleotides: TGTGCCAGCAGTGCCGATTCAGGGGGCTACACCTTC. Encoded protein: CASSADSGGYTF.

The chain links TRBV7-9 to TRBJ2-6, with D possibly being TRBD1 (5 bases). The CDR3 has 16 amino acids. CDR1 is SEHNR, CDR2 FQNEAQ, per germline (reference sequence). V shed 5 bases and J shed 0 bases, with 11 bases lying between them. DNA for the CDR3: TGTGCCAGCAGCCAGGGCTACCTCTCTGGGGCCAACGTCCTGACTTTC. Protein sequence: CASSQGYLSGANVLTF.

CDR3 nucleotide sequence: TGTGCCAGCAGTTACTCAAGCCAGGGGGATACGCAGTATTTT. Protein sequence: CASSYSSQGDTQYF. The gene calls are TRBV6-5 and TRBJ2-3; TRBD1 is a possible D gene (6 bases). Germline lookup yields CDR1 MNHEY and CDR2 SVGAGI. The CDR3 sequence is 14 residues long. V lost 0 bases and J lost 6, with 10 bases in between.

CDR3 region: CASSPQDRGEKLFF. The CDR3 DNA sequence: TGTGCCAGCTCACCCCAAGACAGGGGCGAAAAACTGTTTTTT. The chain is built from TRBV18 and TRBJ1-4, with TRBD1 matching over 8 bases. With 3 bases clipped from V and 8 bases from J, the junction kept 5 bases outside the gene matches. CDR1 is KGHSH and CDR2 is LQKENI in the germline V gene. This CDR3 is 14 amino acids long.

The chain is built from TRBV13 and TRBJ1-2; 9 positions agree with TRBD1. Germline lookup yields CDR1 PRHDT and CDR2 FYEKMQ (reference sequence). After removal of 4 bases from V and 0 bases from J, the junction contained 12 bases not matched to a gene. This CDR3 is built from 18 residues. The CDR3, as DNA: TGTGCCAGCAGCTCACCCCGGAGACAGGGGGAGACTAACTATGGCTACACCTTC. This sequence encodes CASSSPRRQGETNYGYTF. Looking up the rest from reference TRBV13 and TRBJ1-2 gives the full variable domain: AAGVIQSPRHLIKEKRETATLKCYPIPRHDTVYWYQQGPGQDPQFLISFYEKMQSDKGSIPDRFSAQQFSDYHSELNMSSLELGDSALYFCASSSPRRQGETNYGYTFGSGTRLTVV.

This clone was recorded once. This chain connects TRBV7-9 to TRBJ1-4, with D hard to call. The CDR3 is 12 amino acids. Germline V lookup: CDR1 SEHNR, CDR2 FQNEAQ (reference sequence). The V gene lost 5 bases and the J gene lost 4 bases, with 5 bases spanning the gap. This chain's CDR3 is CASSPVNEKLFF. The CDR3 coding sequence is TGTGCCAGCAGCCCAGTTAATGAAAAACTGTTTTTT.

The CDR3 region is CASKASGGNYNEQFF. Written as DNA, the CDR3 is TGTGCCAGCAAGGCCAGCGGGGGGAACTACAATGAGCAGTTCTTC. V usage is TRBV2 and J usage is TRBJ2-1; 9 nucleotides match TRBD2. V lost 7 bases and J lost 3; bases outside the gene matches: 7. This CDR3 is 15 amino acids long. Germline CDR1 reads SNHLY; CDR2 reads FYNNEI.

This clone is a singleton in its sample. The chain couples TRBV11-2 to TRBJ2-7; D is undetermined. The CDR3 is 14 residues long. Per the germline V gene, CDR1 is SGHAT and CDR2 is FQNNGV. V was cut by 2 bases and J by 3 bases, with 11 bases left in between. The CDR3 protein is CASSLNPGVYEQYF. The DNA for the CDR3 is TGTGCCAGCAGCTTAAATCCAGGAGTCTACGAGCAGTACTTC. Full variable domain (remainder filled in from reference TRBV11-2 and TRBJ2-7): EAGVAQSPRYKIIEKRQSVAFWCNPISGHATLYWYQQILGQGPKLLIQFQNNGVVDDSQLPKDRFSAERLKGVDSTLKIQPAKLEDSAVYLCASSLNPGVYEQYFGPGTRLTVT.

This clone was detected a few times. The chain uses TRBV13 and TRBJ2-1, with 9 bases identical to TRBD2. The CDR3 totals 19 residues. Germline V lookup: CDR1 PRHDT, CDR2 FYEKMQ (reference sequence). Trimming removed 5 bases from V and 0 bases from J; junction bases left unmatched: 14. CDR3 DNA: TGTGCCAGCAGCCGGACTAGCGTGCTGCCCATGAGCTCCTACAATGAGCAGTTCTTC. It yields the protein CASSRTSVLPMSSYNEQFF.

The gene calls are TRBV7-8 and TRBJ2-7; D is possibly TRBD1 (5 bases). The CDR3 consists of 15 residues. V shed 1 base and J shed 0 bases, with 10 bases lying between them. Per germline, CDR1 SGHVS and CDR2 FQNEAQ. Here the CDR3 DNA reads TGTGCCAGCAGCTTAGGGACACTATTCTCCTACGAGCAGTACTTC. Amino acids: CASSLGTLFSYEQYF.

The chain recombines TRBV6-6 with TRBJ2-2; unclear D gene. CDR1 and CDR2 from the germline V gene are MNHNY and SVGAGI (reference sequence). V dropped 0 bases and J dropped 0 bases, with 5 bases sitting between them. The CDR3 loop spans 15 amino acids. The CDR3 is CASSYSQPNTGELFF. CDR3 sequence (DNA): TGTGCCAGCAGTTACTCGCAGCCGAACACCGGGGAGCTGTTTTTT.

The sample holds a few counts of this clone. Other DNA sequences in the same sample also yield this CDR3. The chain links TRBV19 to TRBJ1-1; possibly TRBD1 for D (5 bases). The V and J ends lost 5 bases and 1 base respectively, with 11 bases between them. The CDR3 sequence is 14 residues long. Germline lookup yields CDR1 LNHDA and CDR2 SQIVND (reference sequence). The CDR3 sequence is CASSWGRGNTEAFF. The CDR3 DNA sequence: TGTGCCAGTAGTTGGGGGAGGGGGAACACTGAAGCTTTCTTT.

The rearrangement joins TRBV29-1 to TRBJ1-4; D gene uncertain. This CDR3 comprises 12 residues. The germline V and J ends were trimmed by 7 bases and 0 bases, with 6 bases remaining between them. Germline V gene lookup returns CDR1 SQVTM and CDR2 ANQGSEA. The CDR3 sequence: CSARPTNEKLFF. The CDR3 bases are TGCAGCGCCCGACCAACTAATGAAAAACTGTTTTTT.

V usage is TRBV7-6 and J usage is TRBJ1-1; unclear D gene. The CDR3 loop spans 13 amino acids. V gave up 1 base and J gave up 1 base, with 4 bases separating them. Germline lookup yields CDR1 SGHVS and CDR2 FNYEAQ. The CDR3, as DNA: TGTGCCAGCAGCTTAGGGACGAACACTGAAGCTTTCTTT. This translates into CASSLGTNTEAFF.